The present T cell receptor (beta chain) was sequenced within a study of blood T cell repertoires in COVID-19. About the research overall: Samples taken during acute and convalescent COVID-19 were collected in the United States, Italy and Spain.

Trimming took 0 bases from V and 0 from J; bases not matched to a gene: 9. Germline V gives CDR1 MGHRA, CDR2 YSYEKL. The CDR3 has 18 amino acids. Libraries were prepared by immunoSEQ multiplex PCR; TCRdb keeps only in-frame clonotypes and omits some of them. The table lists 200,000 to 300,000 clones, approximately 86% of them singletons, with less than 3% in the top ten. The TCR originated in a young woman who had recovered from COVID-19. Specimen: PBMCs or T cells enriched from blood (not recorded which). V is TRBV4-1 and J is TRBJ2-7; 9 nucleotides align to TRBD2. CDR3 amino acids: CASSQESPLLAGSYEQYF. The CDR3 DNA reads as TGCGCCAGCAGCCAAGAAAGCCCCTTACTAGCGGGCTCCTACGAGCAGTACTTC.